This T cell receptor beta chain was profiled in a study of T cell repertoires in cytomegalovirus infection (dated by TCRdb to between 2018 and 2020). General notes on the study: Because public TCR beta signatures pointed to carriage of CMV infection together with the matching HLA type, the HLA type of each donor mattered for the analysis. Overall study outcomes, separate from this receptor: In both this cohort and an independent 352-donor cohort, the cumulative frequency of public TCR beta family members distinguished carriers of CMV infection plus the relevant HLA type. The ex vivo response was dominated by HLA-C-restricted CMV-specific TCR beta clonotypes, which also provided the single most frequent clonotype in two of eight donors.

Sequencer: Illumina HiSeq 1500. The public reads were reanalyzed by TCRdb: fastp trimming at Q25, MiXCR alignment, in-frame beta chains only. Identical CDR3 proteins give one entry, which carries the most common genes and DNA. The sample table holds tens of thousands of distinct CDR3 sequences, of which 3.5% to 4% were seen once. The top ten constitute 20% to 25% of the sample. At least ten counts were recorded for this clonotype. Its binding antigen is unknown. There are no base qualities to consult, and no much larger clone falls within one base. Sequenced: PBMCs. The sequence derives from a human donor in good health (CMV status not recorded). Some clones in this sample may be carry-over from other donors' samples.

The nucleotides are TGTGCCAGCAGCTTAGTCCTCGTAGAGACCCAGTACTTC. It translates to CASSLVLVETQYF. Recombination linked TRBV7-8 to TRBJ2-5, with an unclear D gene assignment. In the germline V gene, CDR1 corresponds to SGHVS and CDR2 to FQNEAQ. Its CDR3 holds 13 amino acids, cysteine through phenylalanine. Only CDR3 DNA remains: 39 bases, in frame from the first base. The trim is 1 base for V and 4 bases for J, with a gap of 7 bases between the germline ends.